This entry lists 8 T cell receptor beta chains sequenced from one sample in a study of beta chain features in type 1 diabetes (dated by TCRdb to 2016 to 2018). On the study overall, not on this receptor specifically: A moderate but significant shortening of TCRB CDR3 length was observed in type 1 diabetes patients in all four CD4+ subsets.

No antigen is known for these receptors. Library preparation was by the immunoSEQ multiplex PCR assay. The High Capacity cDNA Reverse Transcription Kit was used to reverse transcribe all of the isolated RNA, meaning that expressed TCRB transcripts were what got sequenced. The source is immuneACCESS, and TCRdb retained only in-frame sequences with V and J called. Part of the clones is not carried over; for the studies checked, unresolved V genes explain less than half of this, and the remainder is unexplained. This sample has about 650,000 clones in its table, and over 10% of those were observed once. The ten largest clones add up to 0.09% to 0.15% of the sample. The sequencing sample was made of naive CD4+ T cells from blood. The cell subset or site tag for this specimen amounts to: true naive CD4+ T cells. The receptors here all came from a man aged 30 to 39 with type 1 diabetes.

V is TRBV7-2 and J is TRBJ2-5; D could derive from TRBD1 or TRBD2 (5 bases each). Trimming stripped 5 bases from V and 11 bases from J, with 12 bases between. The germline V gene has CDR1 SGHTA and CDR2 FQGNSA. There are 11 residues in the CDR3. In DNA, the CDR3 is TGTGCCAGCAGCCGAGGGACCGGGCAGTACTTC. This sequence encodes CASSRGTGQYF.

This chain joins TRBV7-2 and TRBJ1-5, with D uncertain. Germline V gives CDR1 SGHTA, CDR2 FQGNSA. V was trimmed by 2 bases and J by 7 bases, leaving 12 bases between them. The CDR3 totals 14 residues. In nucleotides, the CDR3 is TGTGCCAGCAGCTTACTAAAGGGCAGCCAGCCCCAGCATTTT. Translated: CASSLLKGSQPQHF.

The chain couples TRBV7-2 to TRBJ1-3, with TRBD1 as a possible D gene (5 bases). This CDR3 has 14 residues. V lost 5 bases, J lost 0 bases, and 8 bases lay in between. The germline gives CDR1 SGHTA, CDR2 FQGNSA. CDR3 protein: CASSRGGSGNTIYF. In DNA, the CDR3 is TGTGCCAGCAGCCGTGGGGGCTCTGGAAACACCATATATTTT.

The V call is TRBV15, the J call TRBJ2-1; no reliable D call. V lost 3 bases, J lost 5 bases, and 8 bases lay in between. Per the germline V gene, CDR1 is LNHNV and CDR2 is YYDKDF (reference sequence). The CDR3 totals 13 residues. CDR3 DNA: TGTGCCACCAGCAGGGGCTTTGACAATGAGCAGTTCTTC. Residues: CATSRGFDNEQFF.

The genes are TRBV7-6 and TRBJ2-7, with a possible D match to TRBD1 (7 bases). CDR1 is SGHVS and CDR2 is FNYEAQ in the germline V gene. The CDR3 extends over 14 amino acids. V lost 2 bases, J lost 3 bases, and 11 bases lay in between. The CDR3 spells CASSLNRGGYEQYF. CDR3 bases: TGTGCCAGCAGCTTAAACAGGGGAGGCTACGAGCAGTACTTC.

This clone was seen more than once but under ten times. This rearrangement joins TRBV11-2 to TRBJ2-5, with unresolved D. Per germline, CDR1 SGHAT and CDR2 FQNNGV. This CDR3 has 15 residues. V gave up 5 bases and J gave up 4 bases, with 17 bases separating them. The CDR3 region is CASSPAGSTRETQYF. CDR3 nucleotides: TGTGCCAGCAGCCCAGCCGGCTCTACCCGAGAGACCCAGTACTTC.

The chain is built from TRBV6-5 and TRBJ1-2; no reliable D call. Germline CDR1 and CDR2: MNHEY and SVGAGI. V dropped 6 bases and J dropped 4 bases, with 12 bases sitting between them. The CDR3 contains 13 residues. This CDR3 reads CASRAPWFYGYTF. CDR3 bases: TGTGCCAGCAGGGCCCCTTGGTTCTATGGCTACACCTTC.

This rearrangement joins TRBV6-6 to TRBJ1-5; D ambiguous. Germline lookup yields CDR1 MNHNY and CDR2 SVGAGI (reference sequence). There are 12 residues in the CDR3. The germline V and J ends were trimmed by 6 bases and 2 bases, with 5 bases remaining between them. The chain's CDR3 is CASRDGNQPQHF. DNA of the CDR3: TGTGCCAGCAGGGACGGCAATCAGCCCCAGCATTTT.